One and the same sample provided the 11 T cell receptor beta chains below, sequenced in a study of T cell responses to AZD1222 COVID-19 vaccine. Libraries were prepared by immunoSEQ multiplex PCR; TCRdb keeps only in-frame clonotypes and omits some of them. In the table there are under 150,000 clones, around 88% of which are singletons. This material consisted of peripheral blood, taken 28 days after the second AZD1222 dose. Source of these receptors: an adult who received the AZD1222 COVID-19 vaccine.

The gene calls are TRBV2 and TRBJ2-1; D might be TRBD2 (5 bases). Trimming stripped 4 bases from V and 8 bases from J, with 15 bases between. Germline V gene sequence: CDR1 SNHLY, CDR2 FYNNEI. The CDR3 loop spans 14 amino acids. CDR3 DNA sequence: TGTGCCAGCAGTGGGACTCGCGACTTCGATGAGCAGTTCTTC. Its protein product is CASSGTRDFDEQFF.

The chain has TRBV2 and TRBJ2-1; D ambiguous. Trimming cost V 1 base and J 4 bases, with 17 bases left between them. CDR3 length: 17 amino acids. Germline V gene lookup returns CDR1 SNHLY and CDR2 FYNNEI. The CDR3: CASSEEVLEQSYNEQFF. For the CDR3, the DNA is TGTGCCAGCAGTGAAGAGGTTTTAGAACAGTCTTACAATGAGCAGTTCTTC.

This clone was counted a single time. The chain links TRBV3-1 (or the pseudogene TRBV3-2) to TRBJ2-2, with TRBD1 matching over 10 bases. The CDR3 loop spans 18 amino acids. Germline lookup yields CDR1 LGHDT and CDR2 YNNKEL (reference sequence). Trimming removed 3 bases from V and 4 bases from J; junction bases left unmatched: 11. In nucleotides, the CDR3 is TGTGCCAGCAGCCAGAACCTCCGACAGGGGGCGAGCACCGGGGAGCTGTTTTTT. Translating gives CASSQNLRQGASTGELFF.

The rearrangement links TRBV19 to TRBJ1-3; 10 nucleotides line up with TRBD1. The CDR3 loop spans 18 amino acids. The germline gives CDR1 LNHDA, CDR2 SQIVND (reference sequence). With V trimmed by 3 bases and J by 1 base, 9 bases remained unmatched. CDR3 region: CASSIWAPGQGSGNTIYF. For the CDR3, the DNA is TGTGCCAGTAGTATCTGGGCGCCGGGACAGGGGTCTGGAAACACCATATATTTT.

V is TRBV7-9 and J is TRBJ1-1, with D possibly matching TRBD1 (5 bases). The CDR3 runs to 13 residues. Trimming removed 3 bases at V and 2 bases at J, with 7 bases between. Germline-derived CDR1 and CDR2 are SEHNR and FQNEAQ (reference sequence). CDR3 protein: CASSFQGNTEAFF. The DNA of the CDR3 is TGTGCCAGCAGCTTCCAGGGAAACACTGAAGCTTTCTTT.

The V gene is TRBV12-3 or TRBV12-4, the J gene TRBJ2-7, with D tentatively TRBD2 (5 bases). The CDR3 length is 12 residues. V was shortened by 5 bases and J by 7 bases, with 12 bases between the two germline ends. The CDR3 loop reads CASSIGPGEQYF. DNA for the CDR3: TGTGCCAGCAGTATAGGCCCGGGAGAGCAGTACTTC.

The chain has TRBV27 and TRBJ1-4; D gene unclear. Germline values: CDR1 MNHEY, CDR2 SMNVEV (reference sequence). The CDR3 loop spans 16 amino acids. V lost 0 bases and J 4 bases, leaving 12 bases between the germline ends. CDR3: CASSLSAGGINEKLFF. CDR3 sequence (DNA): TGTGCCAGCAGTTTATCCGCGGGAGGGATTAATGAAAAACTGTTTTTT. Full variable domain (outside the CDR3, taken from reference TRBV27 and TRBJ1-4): EAQVTQNPRYLITVTGKKLTVTCSQNMNHEYMSWYRQDPGLGLRQIYYSMNVEVTDKGDVPEGYKVSRKEKRNFPLILESPSPNQTSLYFCASSLSAGGINEKLFFGSGTQLSVL.

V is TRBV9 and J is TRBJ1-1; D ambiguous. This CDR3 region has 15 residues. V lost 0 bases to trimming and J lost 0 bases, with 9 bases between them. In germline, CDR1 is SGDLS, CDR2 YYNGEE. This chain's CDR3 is CASSVGQLLNTEAFF. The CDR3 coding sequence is TGTGCCAGCAGCGTAGGGCAGTTGTTGAACACTGAAGCTTTCTTT.

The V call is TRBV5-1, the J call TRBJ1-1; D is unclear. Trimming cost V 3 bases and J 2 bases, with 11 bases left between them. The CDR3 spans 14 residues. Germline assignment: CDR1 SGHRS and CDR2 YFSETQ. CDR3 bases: TGCGCCAGCAGCTCGACGTCGCCCAACACTGAAGCTTTCTTT. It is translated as CASSSTSPNTEAFF.

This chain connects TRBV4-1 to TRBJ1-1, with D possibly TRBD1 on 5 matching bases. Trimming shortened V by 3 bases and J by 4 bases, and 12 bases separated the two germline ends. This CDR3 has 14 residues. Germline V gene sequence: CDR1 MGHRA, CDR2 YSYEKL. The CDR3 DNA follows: TGCGCCAGCAGCCATACAGGAGAGGGCACTGAAGCTTTCTTT. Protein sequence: CASSHTGEGTEAFF.

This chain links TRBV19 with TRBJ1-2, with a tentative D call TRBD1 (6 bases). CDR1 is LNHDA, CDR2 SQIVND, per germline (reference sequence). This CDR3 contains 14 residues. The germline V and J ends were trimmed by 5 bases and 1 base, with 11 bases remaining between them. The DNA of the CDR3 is TGTGCCAGTAGTCCGTCAGGGGTTAACTATGGCTACACCTTC. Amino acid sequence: CASSPSGVNYGYTF.